Each of the 9 T cell receptor beta chains below was sequenced from the same sample in a study of cytomegalovirus exposure and HLA in healthy donors. Primers included in the PCR were 60 Vbeta and 13 Jbeta primers. Sequencing was performed with immunoSEQ multiplex PCR; in TCRdb, only in-frame clones are kept and a portion is missing. Altogether some 100,000 clones are present, roughly 76% being singletons, with the ten largest covering approximately 16%. The specimen was PBMCs. The receptors stem from a man between 45 and 60 years old in good health and CMV-seropositive.

CDR3 DNA: TGTGCCAGCAGCGAGCGGGGTTCCTCCTACGAGCAGTACTTC. Amino acid sequence: CASSERGSSYEQYF. The V gene is TRBV7-9, the J gene TRBJ2-7, with 7 bases aligning to TRBD2. In germline, CDR1 is SEHNR, CDR2 FQNEAQ (reference sequence). With V trimmed by 5 bases and J by 0 bases, 4 bases remained unmatched. The CDR3 extends over 14 amino acids.

The V and J genes are TRBV29-1 and TRBJ1-2; 9 positions agree with TRBD1. Germline CDR1 reads SQVTM; CDR2 reads ANQGSEA. V shed 7 bases and J 4 bases; nucleotides not matched to a gene: 4. The CDR3 runs 12 residues. The CDR3 reads CSGGGQGYGYTF. CDR3 DNA sequence: TGCAGCGGGGGGGGACAGGGCTATGGCTACACCTTC.

The sample holds a few counts of this clone. The chain employs TRBV11-2 and TRBJ2-7, with 12 bases identical to TRBD2. The CDR3 totals 15 residues. The junction had 6 bases not matched to a gene; V was cut back by 4 bases and J by 5 bases. Looked up from germline, CDR1 is SGHAT and CDR2 is FQNNGV. The DNA of the CDR3 is TGTGCCAGCAGCTCCTGGACTAGCGGGAACAACGAGCAGTACTTC. Residues: CASSSWTSGNNEQYF.

V and J are TRBV9 and TRBJ2-7, with D perhaps TRBD1 (5 bases). Germline V gives CDR1 SGDLS, CDR2 YYNGEE. V was cut by 0 bases and J by 3 bases, with 25 bases left in between. This CDR3 has 19 amino acids. The CDR3 protein is CASSVEQGINQGGRYEQYF. The CDR3 nucleotides are TGTGCCAGCAGCGTAGAGCAGGGTATCAACCAGGGCGGTCGCTACGAGCAGTACTTC.

As concerns this clone: Within the sample, other DNA sequences also encode this same CDR3. The chain joins TRBV5-6 to TRBJ2-3, with 15 bases lining up with TRBD2. The CDR3 runs to 17 residues. With 0 bases clipped from V and 5 bases from J, the junction kept 4 bases outside the gene matches. Germline V gene data show CDR1 as SGHDT and CDR2 as YYEEEE. The CDR3 protein is CASSLAPGLAGGDTQYF. The CDR3 bases are TGTGCCAGCAGCTTGGCTCCGGGACTAGCGGGGGGAGATACGCAGTATTTT. The variable domain in full, with the rest retrieved from reference TRBV5-6 and TRBJ2-3, is DAGVTQSPTHLIKTRGQQVTLRCSPKSGHDTVSWYQQALGQGPQFIFQYYEEEERQRGNFPDRFSGHQFPNYSSELNVNALLLGDSALYLCASSLAPGLAGGDTQYFGPGTRLTVL.

This clone has at least ten counts. The V and J genes are TRBV6-5 and TRBJ1-1; TRBD1 might be the D (6 bases). Deletions cut 6 bases from V and 1 base from J, with 15 bases between. Germline V gene lookup returns CDR1 MNHEY and CDR2 SVGAGI. CDR3 length: 15 amino acids. Here the CDR3 DNA reads TGTGCCAGCAGCGTTGATGTAGGGGGGAACACTGAAGCTTTCTTT. It specifies CASSVDVGGNTEAFF.

V gene TRBV28 combines with J gene TRBJ2-1; 15 bases agree with TRBD2. Trimming removed 5 bases from V and 4 bases from J; junction bases left unmatched: 9. The CDR3 spans 18 residues. Germline V gene lookup returns CDR1 MDHEN and CDR2 SYDVKM. The CDR3: CASSVPGLAGGAYNEQFF. As DNA, the CDR3 is TGTGCCAGCAGTGTCCCGGGACTAGCGGGAGGAGCTTACAATGAGCAGTTCTTC.

CDR3 sequence: CASSLRGTSVRATGELFF. In DNA form, the CDR3 reads TGTGCCAGCAGCTTACGAGGGACTAGCGTTCGGGCGACCGGGGAGCTGTTTTTT. This chain connects TRBV4-2 to TRBJ2-2, with 10 bases fitting TRBD2. The germline CDR1 and CDR2 sequences are LGHNA and YNFKEQ. V shed 5 bases and J 5 bases; nucleotides not matched to a gene: 14. CDR3 length: 18 amino acids.

J is TRBJ2-2 and V is TRBV7-2; possibly TRBD2 for D (6 bases). The CDR3 is made up of 15 amino acids. Germline CDR1 and CDR2: SGHTA and FQGNSA. V lost 5 bases and J lost 7, with 17 bases in between. CDR3 in DNA: TGTGCCAGCAGCCCCCGACTAGTTGGGATCGGGGAGCTGTTTTTT. It encodes CASSPRLVGIGELFF.